These T cell receptor beta chains were read from a single sample in a study of shared clonotypes between healthy human individuals. Assay: immunoSEQ multiplex PCR; the TCRdb copy retains only in-frame clones and omits some. The sample yields about 770,000 clones, around 77% seen once. Sequenced material: memory CD4+ T cells sorted from blood. The receptors stem from a woman under 40 in good health. Each CDR3 is given with its conserved first and last residue. D genes are given only for firm matches. Only part of the rows carry a size: once, few, many, or a class if the clone is expanded.

J: TRBJ2-7
size: NA
D: TRBD1
V: TRBV6-5
DNA: TGTGCCAGCAGTACAGGGGGAAGGCGTATCGAGCAGTACTTC
CDR3: CASSTGGRRIEQYF

J: TRBJ1-2
size: NA
D: TRBD1
V: TRBV4-1
DNA: TGCGCCAGCAGTCAAGCGGGACAGGGAGCCGGCTACACCTTC
CDR3: CASSQAGQGAGYTF

J: TRBJ2-2
size: NA
D: NA
V: TRBV25-1
DNA: TGTGCCAGCAGTGAATTAACAGGGCACACCGGGGAGCTGTTTTTT
CDR3: CASSELTGHTGELFF

J: TRBJ1-2
size: once
D: NA
V: TRBV7-8
DNA: TGTGCCAGCAGCAGACCACAGGGTTCAGAAGCTAACTATGGCTACACCTTC
CDR3: CASSRPQGSEANYGYTF

J: TRBJ2-5
size: many
D: NA
V: TRBV7-9
DNA: TGTGCCAGCAGCTCTAGTAATGGAGAGGCCCAGTACTTC
CDR3: CASSSSNGEAQYF

J: TRBJ1-5
size: NA
D: NA
V: TRBV28
DNA: TGTGCCAGCAGTACCCCAGAGACAGGTAGCAATCAGCCCCAGCATTTT
CDR3: CASSTPETGSNQPQHF

J: TRBJ2-2
size: NA
D: NA
V: TRBV5-4
DNA: TGTGCCAGCTCAGACAGATCCATCACCGGGGAGCTGTTTTTT
CDR3: CASSDRSITGELFF

J: TRBJ2-5
size: NA
D: NA
V: TRBV27
DNA: TGTGCCAGCATACCACTCTCTGGGGAGACCCAGTACTTC
CDR3: CASIPLSGETQYF

J: TRBJ2-2
size: NA
D: NA
V: TRBV27
DNA: TGTGCCAGCAGTTTAACCGGGGGGGAGCTGTTTTTT
CDR3: CASSLTGGELFF

J: TRBJ1-2
size: NA
D: TRBD1
V: TRBV19
DNA: TGTGCCAGTAGTTCCCGGGACAGGGGGCATGGCTACACCTTC
CDR3: CASSSRDRGHGYTF

J: TRBJ2-3
size: NA
D: NA
V: TRBV5-1
DNA: TGCGCCAGCAGCTACACAGGGTCCGGCACAGATACGCAGTATTTT
CDR3: CASSYTGSGTDTQYF

J: TRBJ2-5
size: NA
D: NA
V: TRBV6-6
DNA: TGTGCCAGCACTAATCGGGGACTCCCCCAGAAGGAGACCCAGTACTTC
CDR3: CASTNRGLPQKETQYF

J: TRBJ2-5
size: NA
D: TRBD1
V: TRBV5-5
DNA: TGTGCCAGCAGCCTAAATACAGGGGATGTAAAGACCCAGTACTTC
CDR3: CASSLNTGDVKTQYF

J: TRBJ2-7
size: NA
D: TRBD1
V: TRBV29-1
DNA: TGCAGCGTTCTAAGACCGGGACAGGACTACGAGCAGTACTTC
CDR3: CSVLRPGQDYEQYF

J: TRBJ2-1
size: NA
D: TRBD2
V: TRBV7-9
DNA: TGTGCCAGCAGCTTAGTCGGGGGGAATGAGCAGTTCTTC
CDR3: CASSLVGGNEQFF

J: TRBJ2-7
size: NA
D: NA
V: TRBV5-1
DNA: TGCGCCAGCAGCTTGGGCGAAAAGGAGGTCGACGAGCAGTACTTC
CDR3: CASSLGEKEVDEQYF

J: TRBJ2-7
size: NA
D: TRBD2
V: TRBV18
DNA: TGTGCCAGCTCATTAGCGGGAATTAACTACGAGCAGTACTTC
CDR3: CASSLAGINYEQYF

J: TRBJ1-1
size: NA
D: TRBD1
V: TRBV30
DNA: TGTGCCTGGAGGCAGGGGGCGCGCACTGAAGCTTTCTTT
CDR3: CAWRQGARTEAFF

J: TRBJ2-7
size: many
D: NA
V: TRBV4-2
DNA: TGTGCCAGCAGCCAGAGGGGGGACGAGCAGTACTTC
CDR3: CASSQRGDEQYF

J: TRBJ2-5
size: NA
D: NA
V: TRBV30
DNA: TGTGCCTGGGGGGGTAGTCGCGGGCGGCAAGAGACCCAGTACTTC
CDR3: CAWGGSRGRQETQYF

J: TRBJ1-5
size: NA
D: TRBD1
V: TRBV5-8
DNA: TGTGCCAGCAGCCGAGAGACAGGGAAGGCCAATCAGCCCCAGCATTTT
CDR3: CASSRETGKANQPQHF

J: TRBJ1-5
size: many
D: NA
V: TRBV6-1
DNA: TGTGCCAGTGAATGGGGGGAGGGCAATCAGCCCCAGCATTTT
CDR3: CASEWGEGNQPQHF

J: TRBJ1-2
size: NA
D: NA
V: TRBV18
DNA: TGTGCCAGCTCAATGACGGCTGACTATGGCTACACCTTC
CDR3: CASSMTADYGYTF

J: TRBJ1-1
size: NA
D: NA
V: TRBV5-1
DNA: TGCGCCAGCAGGGGTCTGAACACTGAAGCTTTCTTT
CDR3: CASRGLNTEAFF

J: TRBJ2-7
size: few
D: NA
V: TRBV10-2
DNA: TGCGCCAGCAGTGTCGTGGGCGAGCAGTACTTC
CDR3: CASSVVGEQYF

J: TRBJ2-7
size: NA
D: TRBD1
V: TRBV19
DNA: TGTGCCAGTAGTCCCCAGGGGGCAAACTCCTACGAGCAGTACTTC
CDR3: CASSPQGANSYEQYF

J: TRBJ1-5
size: NA
D: TRBD1
V: TRBV6-1
DNA: TGTGCCAGCAGTGGAGGACAGGGTTACAATCAGCCCCAGCATTTT
CDR3: CASSGGQGYNQPQHF

J: TRBJ2-1
size: NA
D: TRBD2
V: TRBV9
DNA: TGTGCCAGTAGGACTAGCGGGACCAATGAGCAGTTCTTC
CDR3: CASRTSGTNEQFF

J: TRBJ2-2
size: NA
D: NA
V: TRBV21-1
DNA: TGTGCCAGCAGCGTACGGGGTGGACCCGCCCCCGGGGAGCTGTTTTTT
CDR3: CASSVRGGPAPGELFF

J: TRBJ2-2
size: NA
D: NA
V: TRBV7-3
DNA: TGTGCCAGCAGCTTCGGGACCAACACCGGGGAGCTGTTTTTT
CDR3: CASSFGTNTGELFF

J: TRBJ2-7
size: NA
D: TRBD2
V: TRBV11-3
DNA: TGTGCCAGCAGCGGAAGCGGGATCAACTACGAGCAGTACTTC
CDR3: CASSGSGINYEQYF

J: TRBJ2-7
size: NA
D: TRBD1
V: TRBV29-1
DNA: TGCAGCGCCTCCGGACAGGGGGAATACGAGCAGTACTTC
CDR3: CSASGQGEYEQYF

J: TRBJ2-3
size: NA
D: NA
V: TRBV2
DNA: TGTGCCAGCAGTCGAGGAGGGGTTAGGGAAACAGATACGCAGTATTTT
CDR3: CASSRGGVRETDTQYF

J: TRBJ2-1
size: NA
D: TRBD1
V: TRBV2
DNA: TGTGCCAGCAGTTGGGACAGGGGGCGGAATGAGCAGTTCTTC
CDR3: CASSWDRGRNEQFF

J: TRBJ2-7
size: NA
D: TRBD2
V: TRBV19
DNA: TGTGCCAGTAAAGTGAGGACTAGCGGGAGGACCTACGAGCAGTACTTC
CDR3: CASKVRTSGRTYEQYF

J: TRBJ1-2
size: NA
D: TRBD1
V: TRBV23-1
DNA: TGCGCCAGCAGTCAATCAGGACCGGAAGGGGGCTTAGCTAACTATGGCTACACCTTC
CDR3: CASSQSGPEGGLANYGYTF

J: TRBJ2-5
size: NA
D: NA
V: TRBV12-5
DNA: TGTGCTAGTGCCCCGGGGTGGGGAGAGACCCAGTACTTC
CDR3: CASAPGWGETQYF

J: TRBJ2-3
size: NA
D: NA
V: TRBV9
DNA: TGTGCCAGCAGCGAGAGAGGTACAGATACGCAGTATTTT
CDR3: CASSERGTDTQYF

J: TRBJ1-4
size: NA
D: NA
V: TRBV7-9
DNA: TGTGCCAGCAGCTTGGGCGGGGGACGGGCTAATGAAAAACTGTTTTTT
CDR3: CASSLGGGRANEKLFF

J: TRBJ2-1
size: NA
D: TRBD2
V: TRBV4-1
DNA: TGCGCCAGCAGCCAACTAGCGGGGGGGTACAATGAGCAGTTCTTC
CDR3: CASSQLAGGYNEQFF

J: TRBJ2-1
size: NA
D: NA
V: TRBV5-1
DNA: TGCGCCAGCAGCAAGCCAAACTACAATGAGCAGTTCTTC
CDR3: CASSKPNYNEQFF

J: TRBJ2-7
size: NA
D: NA
V: TRBV28
DNA: TGTGCCAGCAGGCTGGCAGGACCTGCCGAGCAGTACTTC
CDR3: CASRLAGPAEQYF

J: TRBJ2-2
size: many
D: TRBD2
V: TRBV27
DNA: TGTGTTCGGGGGACTAGCGGGATTGTTCCCTTTACCGGGGAGCTGTTTTTT
CDR3: CVRGTSGIVPFTGELFF

J: TRBJ1-1
size: NA
D: NA
V: TRBV5-1
DNA: TGCGCCAGCAGCTTGGGGGACACTGAAGCTTTCTTT
CDR3: CASSLGDTEAFF

J: TRBJ2-2
size: NA
D: NA
V: TRBV23-1
DNA: TGCGCCAGCAGTCCAATCGGAGGAGGGAACACCGGGGAGCTGTTTTTT
CDR3: CASSPIGGGNTGELFF

J: TRBJ2-3
size: many
D: NA
V: TRBV5-1
DNA: TGCGCCAGCAGCCCGGGACAGCGGGAGCCGACAGATACGCAGTATTTT
CDR3: CASSPGQREPTDTQYF

J: TRBJ1-5
size: NA
D: NA
V: TRBV10-3
DNA: TGTGCCATCAGTGACGAGGGGGATCAGCCCCAGCATTTT
CDR3: CAISDEGDQPQHF

J: TRBJ2-7
size: NA
D: TRBD1
V: TRBV2
DNA: TGTGCCAGCAGTAAAAAGACAGGGGGCAACGGGGTCGAGCAGTACTTC
CDR3: CASSKKTGGNGVEQYF

J: TRBJ2-5
size: NA
D: NA
V: TRBV21-1
DNA: TGTGCCAGCAGCATCTACCCCGTGCGCGGGAGTGAGACCCAGTACTTC
CDR3: CASSIYPVRGSETQYF

J: TRBJ2-5
size: NA
D: TRBD1
V: TRBV6-5
DNA: TGTGCCAGCAGTTCGGCCGGGACAGGTCAACAAGAGACCCAGTACTTC
CDR3: CASSSAGTGQQETQYF

J: TRBJ2-1
size: few
D: NA
V: TRBV9
DNA: TGTGCCAGCTCTTCCGGGGCCAATGAGCAGTTCTTC
CDR3: CASSSGANEQFF

J: TRBJ1-5
size: NA
D: NA
V: TRBV19
DNA: TGTGCCGTGGCGAGACATTTCAATCAGCCCCAGCATTTT
CDR3: CAVARHFNQPQHF